Below are 12 T cell receptor beta chains sequenced from a single sample in a study of shared clonotypes between healthy human individuals. Sequenced by immunoSEQ multiplex PCR; TCRdb stores in-frame clones only, minus some. Among hundreds of thousands of clones, about 95% were seen once, and the ten largest hold approximately 0.1%. The naive CD8 population came from CD45RO-negative cells selected for CCR7, without terminally differentiated effector memory CD45RA+ cells. Sequencing was done on a sample of naive CD8+ T cells sorted from blood. The receptors come from a woman in her 30s in good health.

V usage is TRBV4-1 and J usage is TRBJ2-2; 11 nucleotides agree with TRBD2. The germline V gene has CDR1 MGHRA and CDR2 YSYEKL. The CDR3 sequence is 15 residues long. The ends lost 3 bases at V and 4 bases at J; junction bases unmatched: 1. The CDR3 loop is CASSHLAGGTGELFF. CDR3 DNA: TGCGCCAGCAGCCACCTAGCGGGAGGCACCGGGGAGCTGTTTTTT.

The chain combines TRBV2 with TRBJ2-1, with 7 bases lining up with TRBD1. Germline CDR1 is SNHLY and CDR2 is FYNNEI. V trimming: 10 bases; J trimming: 4 bases; junction bases outside the gene matches: 1. The CDR3 length is 11 residues. The CDR3 nucleotides read TGTGCCAACAGGGGTTACAATGAGCAGTTCTTC. As protein: CANRGYNEQFF.

The chain couples TRBV4-1 to TRBJ2-2; 9 positions match TRBD1. This CDR3 has 15 residues. V trimming: 1 base; J trimming: 6 bases; junction bases outside the gene matches: 3. Germline assignment: CDR1 MGHRA and CDR2 YSYEKL. CDR3 sequence reads: CASSQGGQGSGELFF. Here the CDR3 DNA reads TGCGCCAGCAGCCAAGGGGGACAGGGATCCGGGGAGCTGTTTTTT.

This chain links TRBV27 with TRBJ2-7; 11 nucleotides line up with TRBD2. This CDR3 spans 15 amino acids. CDR1 is MNHEY, CDR2 SMNVEV, per germline (reference sequence). J gave up 4 bases and V 3 bases, and 5 bases lay outside the gene matches. The CDR3 here is CASSFLAGGRYEQYF. The CDR3 coding sequence is TGTGCCAGCAGTTTCTTAGCGGGAGGGAGATACGAGCAGTACTTC.

The chain links TRBV6-5 to TRBJ1-2, with D maybe TRBD1 (5 bases). Trimming cost V 7 bases and J 4 bases, with 19 bases left between them. The CDR3 runs 15 residues. Looked up from germline, CDR1 is MNHEY and CDR2 is SVGAGI. CDR3 coding DNA: TGTGCCAGCACCTACGACGCGGGGGGAGCCTATGGCTACACCTTC. Protein: CASTYDAGGAYGYTF.

The V and J genes are TRBV4-2 and TRBJ2-7; possibly TRBD1 or TRBD2 for D (5 bases each). The CDR3 covers 15 residues. Trimming pared 0 bases from V and 3 bases from J, leaving 12 bases between. Per the germline V gene, CDR1 is LGHNA and CDR2 is YNFKEQ. The CDR3 is CASSQDPGRLYEQYF. The DNA for the CDR3 is TGTGCCAGCAGCCAAGATCCGGGACGCCTCTACGAGCAGTACTTC.

This rearrangement joins TRBV7-6 to TRBJ2-1; D remains ambiguous. V lost 1 base, J lost 8 bases, and 9 bases lay in between. This CDR3 contains 13 residues. The germline CDR1 and CDR2 sequences are SGHVS and FNYEAQ. CDR3 DNA: TGTGCCAGCAGCTTAGGACTCAACGATGAGCAGTTCTTC. Its translation: CASSLGLNDEQFF.

This clone was seen a handful of times. V gene TRBV13 combines with J gene TRBJ1-1; no clear D. The CDR3 has 15 amino acids. CDR1 is PRHDT, CDR2 FYEKMQ, per germline (reference sequence). The germline V and J ends were trimmed by 4 bases and 2 bases, with 14 bases remaining between them. CDR3 protein: CASSSGPLTNTEAFF. The CDR3 DNA is TGTGCCAGCAGCTCGGGCCCGTTGACTAACACTGAAGCTTTCTTT. The full variable domain, rest sourced from reference TRBV13 and TRBJ1-1, is AAGVIQSPRHLIKEKRETATLKCYPIPRHDTVYWYQQGPGQDPQFLISFYEKMQSDKGSIPDRFSAQQFSDYHSELNMSSLELGDSALYFCASSSGPLTNTEAFFGQGTRLTVV.

The chain is built from TRBV13 and TRBJ1-1, with D tentatively TRBD1 (5 bases). Trimming left V 5 bases short and J 1 base short, with 11 bases between. This CDR3 is built from 14 residues. Germline V gives CDR1 PRHDT, CDR2 FYEKMQ (reference sequence). The CDR3 reads CASSLRQTNTEAFF. In DNA form, the CDR3 reads TGTGCCAGCAGCCTGAGACAGACGAACACTGAAGCTTTCTTT.

This chain uses TRBV5-8 with TRBJ1-4; D not certain. The germline V gene encodes CDR1 SGHTS and CDR2 YDEGEE. This CDR3 has 14 residues. V gave up 0 bases and J gave up 8 bases, with 11 bases separating them. CDR3 DNA: TGTGCCAGCAGCTTGGGCTTTCTAGGAGAAAAACTGTTTTTT. It encodes CASSLGFLGEKLFF.

The CDR3 sequence: CASSPELAGGQETQYF. CDR3 bases: TGTGCCAGCAGCCCGGAACTAGCGGGAGGGCAAGAGACCCAGTACTTC. The chain has TRBV7-9 and TRBJ2-5, with 13 bases aligning to TRBD2. Germline V gene data show CDR1 as SEHNR and CDR2 as FQNEAQ (reference sequence). J lost 2 bases, V lost 5 bases, and 5 bases had no gene match. CDR3 size: 16 residues.

The chain is built from TRBV6-5 and TRBJ1-2; 9 bases agree with TRBD1. In germline, CDR1 is MNHEY, CDR2 SVGAGI. This CDR3 is 13 amino acids long. V shed 6 bases and J 6 bases; nucleotides not matched to a gene: 5. The CDR3 DNA sequence: TGTGCCAGCAGCCCCGGGACAGGGAATGGCTACACCTTC. This gives the protein CASSPGTGNGYTF.